A single sample gave rise to the 6 T cell receptor beta chains below, sequenced in a study of blood T cell repertoires in COVID-19. Profiling relied on immunoSEQ multiplex PCR, and the TCRdb table lists in-frame clones only, not all of them. This table holds roughly 160,000 clones, around 80% found once. Input material: peripheral blood. These receptors were obtained from a woman aged 70-85 years who had recovered from COVID-19.

CDR3 residues: CAISATGDHYGYTF. The CDR3, as DNA: TGTGCCATCAGCGCGACAGGAGACCACTATGGCTACACCTTC. The chain has TRBV10-3 and TRBJ1-2; maybe TRBD1 (6 bases). The length of the CDR3 is 14 residues. The V and J ends lost 6 bases and 3 bases respectively, with 14 bases between them. CDR1 and CDR2 from the germline V gene are ENHRY and SYGVKD.

CDR3 bases: TGTGCCACCAGTGATTTGCACGGGGTGGCCTATGGCTACACCTTC. As protein: CATSDLHGVAYGYTF. This chain joins TRBV24-1 and TRBJ1-2; D uncertain. The V end was cut by 0 bases, the J end by 4 bases, with 11 bases between. The V gene's germline CDR1 is KGHDR and CDR2 SFDVKD. The CDR3 runs to 15 residues.

The count of this clone is one. The genes are TRBV30 and TRBJ2-1; no firm D call. The germline V and J ends were trimmed by 4 bases and 0 bases, with 7 bases remaining between them. The CDR3 runs to 13 residues. CDR1 is GTSNPN, CDR2 SVGIG, per germline (reference sequence). CDR3 sequence (DNA): TGTGCCTGGAATCCCAGCTCCTACAATGAGCAGTTCTTC. Protein sequence: CAWNPSSYNEQFF.

The V gene is TRBV6-6, the J gene TRBJ2-7, with D unresolved. The CDR3 spans 13 residues. Germline-derived CDR1 and CDR2 are MNHNY and SVGAGI (reference sequence). Trimming took 5 bases from V and 6 from J, leaving 14 bases between them. CDR3 nucleotide sequence: TGTGCCAGCAGTGCGCAGACAAGAGTCGAGCAGTACTTC. It yields the protein CASSAQTRVEQYF.

The CDR3 sequence is CASSQDYYGYTF. The CDR3 region has the DNA TGTGCCAGTAGCCAGGACTACTATGGCTACACCTTC. This chain uses TRBV19 with TRBJ1-2; D is ambiguous. The V end lost 6 bases, the J end lost 3 bases, and 8 bases lay between the germline ends. This CDR3 region has 12 residues. The V gene's germline CDR1 is LNHDA and CDR2 SQIVND (reference sequence).

This chain joins TRBV6-4 and TRBJ2-2, with D possibly being TRBD1 (5 bases). The V gene lost 2 bases and the J gene lost 6 bases, with 7 bases spanning the gap. CDR1 is MRHNA and CDR2 is SNTAGT in the germline V gene. The CDR3 contains 13 residues. The CDR3 sequence: CASSDQGAGELFF. CDR3 DNA: TGTGCCAGCAGTGACCAGGGCGCCGGGGAGCTGTTTTTT.